This record concerns one TCR beta chain sequence. Its antigen is unidentified. The length of the CDR3 is 12 residues. Trimming took 2 bases from V and 3 from J, leaving 2 bases between them. Per germline, CDR1 MNHEY and CDR2 SVGEGT. This sample was included in a study of T cell responses to AZD1222 COVID-19 vaccine. General observations from the study: Spike-specific TCR breadth rose after two AZD1222 doses, and depth rose as well. Baseline seropositivity characterized only a handful of AZD1222 recipients.

Profiled with immunoSEQ multiplex PCR; TCRdb holds only in-frame clones, not every one. The sample contains 150,000 or so clones, 91% of which appear only once. The V call is TRBV6-2 or TRBV6-3, the J call TRBJ2-1, with D uncertain. The sequencing here drew on peripheral blood, taken on day 0 of AZD1222 vaccination. This sequence was found in an adult in good health. The CDR3 sequence: CASSYGYNEQFF. For the CDR3, the DNA is TGTGCCAGCAGTTACGGCTACAATGAGCAGTTCTTC.